This T cell receptor beta chain was retrieved from a study of blood T cell repertoires in COVID-19. CDR3 size: 16 residues. The germline V and J ends were trimmed by 0 bases and 7 bases, with 16 bases remaining between them. CDR1 is KGHDR, CDR2 SFDVKD, per germline. Libraries were prepared by immunoSEQ multiplex PCR; TCRdb keeps only in-frame clonotypes and omits some of them. The sample has more than 90,000 clones, roughly nine tenths seen once. Specimen: peripheral blood. This chain links TRBV24-1 with TRBJ2-3, with D unresolved. The TCR was taken from a man in his 70s who had recovered from COVID-19. The chain's CDR3 is CATSDLNPQSQYTQYF. DNA for the CDR3: TGTGCCACCAGTGATTTGAACCCACAGTCCCAATATACGCAGTATTTT.